Following are 13 T cell receptor beta chains from one sample sequenced in a study of breast tumors, draining lymph nodes, adjacent tissues. Samples came from axillary lymph nodes draining the breast cancer. TCRdb ran MiXCR on the multiplex PCR reads and lists one entry per CDR3 protein. The repertoire includes hundreds of thousands of distinct CDR3 sequences, roughly 32% of them detected once, and about 1.4% sits in the top ten. Sequenced input: axillary lymph node tissue. Receptors originate from a female donor with breast cancer. Some clones in this sample may be carry-over from other donors' samples.

In this sample, this clonotype turned up many times. The chain combines TRBV6-5 with TRBJ1-2; 7 nucleotides agree with TRBD1. The CDR3 extends over 14 amino acids. Trimming took 2 bases from V and 0 from J; bases not matched to a gene: 0. In germline, CDR1 is MNHEY, CDR2 SVGAGI. The CDR3 sequence: CASSYTGANYGYTF. The DNA for the CDR3 is TGTGCCAGCAGTTACACAGGGGCTAACTATGGCTACACCTTC.

In the case of this clonotype: A much larger clone sits a single nucleotide away, making a read error possible. V is TRBV20-1 and J is TRBJ2-3; D is undetermined. Germline-derived CDR1 and CDR2 are DFQATT and SNEGSKA (reference sequence). CDR3 length: 16 residues. Trimming took off 0 bases at V and 2 bases at J, with 15 bases between the two ends. The CDR3 DNA sequence: TGCAGTGCTAGAGATAATCCCTTAGGCGCCACAGATACGCAGTATTTT. The encoded protein is CSARDNPLGATDTQYF.

The gene calls are TRBV7-2 and TRBJ1-3; 8 bases map to TRBD1. Germline assignment: CDR1 SGHTA and CDR2 FQGNSA. Unmatched junction bases numbered 6, after V lost 4 bases and J lost 4 bases. This CDR3 region has 15 residues. The DNA for the CDR3 is TGTGCCAGCAGCTGGACAGGGCACCTCGGAAACACCATATATTTT. Translated: CASSWTGHLGNTIYF.

This clonotype was seen many times. V usage is TRBV25-1 and J usage is TRBJ1-6, with 7 bases aligning to TRBD1. Germline CDR1 reads MGHDK; CDR2 reads SYGVNS. The V segment lost 8 bases and the J segment 8 bases; nucleotides outside the gene matches: 9. CDR3 length: 14 residues. Written as DNA, the CDR3 is TGTGCCAGCCAGAGGACAGGATCATATTCACCCCTCCACTTT. As protein: CASQRTGSYSPLHF.

This clonotype was seen ten or more times. The rearrangement joins TRBV7-6 to TRBJ2-1; D could derive from TRBD1 or TRBD2 (5 bases each). CDR1 and CDR2 from the germline V gene are SGHVS and FNYEAQ. V lost 0 bases and J 0 bases, leaving 9 bases between the germline ends. The CDR3 spans 16 residues. The CDR3, as DNA: TGTGCCAGCAGCTTAGCTTCAGGGAGCTCCTACAATGAGCAGTTCTTC. Amino acid sequence: CASSLASGSSYNEQFF.

This clonotype was observed a handful of times. A clone one base away is much larger, so this may be a read error. The limits of the CDR3 on the DNA are not certain, so only TCRdb's listed CDR3 is given. The chain carries TRBV9 and TRBJ2-7; the table gives TRBD1 as D, unverified against the DNA. The CDR3 is 14 residues long, counting both termini. CDR1 is SGDLS, CDR2 YYNGEE, per germline. CDR3 region: CASSVGQGAYEQSF.

Concerning this clonotype itself: Being one base from a much bigger clone, this may be a read error. The chain employs TRBV20-1 and TRBJ2-3; 8 nucleotides line up with TRBD1. CDR1 DFQATT and CDR2 SNEGSKA come from the germline V gene (reference sequence). The CDR3 has 14 residues. In nucleotides, the CDR3 is TGCAGTGCTAGCGGACAGGGTAGCACAGCTACGCAGTATTTT. This sequence encodes CSASGQGSTATQYF.

This clonotype was recorded at least ten times. The chain employs TRBV20-1 and TRBJ2-3; D perhaps matches TRBD2 (5 bases). V dropped 0 bases and J dropped 1 base, with 11 bases sitting between them. CDR3 length: 15 residues. Per germline, CDR1 DFQATT and CDR2 SNEGSKA (reference sequence). CDR3 DNA sequence: TGCAGTGCTAGAGATCGGACGAGGGGCACAGATACGCAGTATTTT. Its protein product is CSARDRTRGTDTQYF.

This clonotype was counted many times. This chain links TRBV19 with TRBJ1-2, with D unclear. V lost 1 base and J lost 4, with 10 bases in between. The CDR3 extends over 14 amino acids. CDR1 and CDR2 (germline): LNHDA, SQIVND (reference sequence). This chain's CDR3 is CASSIGGGSYGYTF. CDR3 coding DNA: TGTGCCAGTAGTATAGGGGGAGGCTCCTATGGCTACACCTTC. The full variable domain, in which reference TRBV19 and TRBJ1-2 provide the parts outside the CDR3, is DGGITQSPKYLFRKEGQNVTLSCEQNLNHDAMYWYRQDPGQGLRLIYYSQIVNDFQKGDIAEGYSVSREKKESFPLTVTSAQKNPTAFYLCASSIGGGSYGYTFGSGTRLTVV.

Details on this clonotype: The conserved phenylalanine or tryptophan is not found at the CDR3 terminus, so this likely reflects a read error. This sequence joins TRBV5-6 and TRBJ2-7, with D unclear. V lost 2 bases, J lost 0 bases, and 6 bases lay in between. Looked up from germline, CDR1 is SGHDT and CDR2 is YYEEEE. The CDR3 contains 13 residues. DNA of the CDR3: TGTGCCAGCAGCTTACCCAGCTCCTACGAGCAGTACCTC. It is translated as CASSLPSSYEQYL.

Details on this clonotype: One end of the junction varies from germline; a read error may be responsible. The chain has TRBV7-9 and TRBJ2-1, with D maybe TRBD1 (5 bases). The CDR3 runs to 15 residues. Germline CDR1 and CDR2: SEHNR and FQNEAQ (reference sequence). The CDR3 coding sequence is TGTGCCAGCAGCTTAGTCAGGGCTGGTCACAATGAGCAGCTCTTC. Residues: CASSLVRAGHNEQLF.

This clonotype was recorded at least ten times. The rearrangement joins TRBV20-1 to TRBJ2-1; D gene unclear. The CDR3 length is 12 residues. The germline V gene has CDR1 DFQATT and CDR2 SNEGSKA (reference sequence). The germline V and J ends were trimmed by 3 bases and 6 bases, with 9 bases remaining between them. The CDR3 DNA reads as TGCAGTGCTAGTAAGATCGGCAATGAGCAGTTCTTC. It is translated as CSASKIGNEQFF.

This clonotype was detected many times. V and J are TRBV7-2 and TRBJ1-2, with D possibly being TRBD1 (6 bases). Germline V lookup: CDR1 SGHTA, CDR2 FQGNSA. The CDR3 is made up of 14 amino acids. Trimming removed 2 bases from V and 6 bases from J, with 13 bases in between. CDR3 protein: CASSLRHGGHGYTF. The DNA for the CDR3 is TGTGCCAGCAGCTTACGGCACGGGGGCCATGGCTACACCTTC.